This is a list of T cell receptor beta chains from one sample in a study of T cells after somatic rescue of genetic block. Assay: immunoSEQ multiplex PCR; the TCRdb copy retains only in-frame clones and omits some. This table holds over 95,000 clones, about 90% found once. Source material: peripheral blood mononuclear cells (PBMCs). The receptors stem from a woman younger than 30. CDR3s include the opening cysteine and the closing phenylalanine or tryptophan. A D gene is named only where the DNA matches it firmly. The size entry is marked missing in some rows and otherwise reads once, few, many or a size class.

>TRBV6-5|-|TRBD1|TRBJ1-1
TGTGCCAGCAGTTACTCAGAGGGGGCGGCTGAAGCTTTCTTT
CASSYSEGAAEAFF
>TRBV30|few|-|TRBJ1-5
TGTGCCTGGAGTTTTGAAACCCCGAATCAGCCCCAGCATTTT
CAWSFETPNQPQHF
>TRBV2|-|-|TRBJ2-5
TGTGCCAGCCAAGGGGGGCGCGAGGAGACCCAGTACTTC
CASQGGREETQYF
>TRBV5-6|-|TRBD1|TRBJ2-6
TGTGCCACCAAAGAGGAGACAGGGGGCTCTGGGGCCAACGTCCTGACTTTC
CATKEETGGSGANVLTF
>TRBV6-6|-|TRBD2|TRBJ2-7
TGTGCCAGCAGAACGGGGCGGGGGACCTACGAGCAGTACTTC
CASRTGRGTYEQYF
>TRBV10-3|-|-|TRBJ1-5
TGTGCCATCAGTGAGTCCTCGGGACCAAATCAGCCCCAGCATTTT
CAISESSGPNQPQHF
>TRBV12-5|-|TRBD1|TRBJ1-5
TGTGCTACCCGACAGGGGGACCCTAGTCAGCCCCAGCATTTT
CATRQGDPSQPQHF
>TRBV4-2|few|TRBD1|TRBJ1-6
TGTGCCAGCAGCCACCCGGGACAGGCTAATTCACCCCTCCACTTT
CASSHPGQANSPLHF
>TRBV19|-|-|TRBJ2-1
TGTGCCAGTAGTATCCCTGGGTCTCACAATGAGCAGTTCTTC
CASSIPGSHNEQFF
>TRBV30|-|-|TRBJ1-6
TGTGCCTGGAGTGTACGAGGTAATTCACCCCTCCACTTT
CAWSVRGNSPLHF
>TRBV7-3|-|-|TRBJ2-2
TGTGCCAGCAGCTTAGGAAGGGCTCCGAACACCGGGGAGCTGTTTTTT
CASSLGRAPNTGELFF
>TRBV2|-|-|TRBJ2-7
TGTGCCAGCAGGGAGGGATCCTACGAGCAGTACTTC
CASREGSYEQYF
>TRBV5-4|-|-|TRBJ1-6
TGTGCCAGCAGCTTGGGGGCCGGGGGGCCACCCCTCCACTTT
CASSLGAGGPPLHF
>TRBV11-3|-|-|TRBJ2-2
TGTGCCAGCACCGGGGACGCAACCGGGGAGCTGTTTTTT
CASTGDATGELFF
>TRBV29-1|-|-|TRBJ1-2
TGCAGCGTCCAAGGGGATCGAACGAGGGATGGCTACACCTTC
CSVQGDRTRDGYTF
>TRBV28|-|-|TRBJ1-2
TGTGCCAGCAGGCTTTTAGATGGCTACACCTTC
CASRLLDGYTF
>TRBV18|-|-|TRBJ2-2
TGTGCCAGCTCACCCTGGGAAAGAGGGACCGGGGAGCTGTTTTTT
CASSPWERGTGELFF
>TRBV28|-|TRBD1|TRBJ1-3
TGTGCCAGCAGTTTTTGGGCCGGGACTACAGGGGGCTCTGGAAACACCATATATTTT
CASSFWAGTTGGSGNTIYF
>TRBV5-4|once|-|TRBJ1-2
TGTGCCAGCAGCTTAGTACAGAGCTCCTATGGCTACACCTTC
CASSLVQSSYGYTF
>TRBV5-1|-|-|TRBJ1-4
TGCGCCAGCCGGAGGGCAACTAATGAAAAACTGTTTTTT
CASRRATNEKLFF
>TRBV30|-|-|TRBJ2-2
TGTGCCTGGAGTGCTCTCAGCGACAACACCGGGGAGCTGTTTTTT
CAWSALSDNTGELFF
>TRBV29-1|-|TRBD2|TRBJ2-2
TGCAGCGTCGGGGGGCTAGCGGGGATGGAGCTGTTTTTT
CSVGGLAGMELFF
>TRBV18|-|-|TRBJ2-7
TGTGCCAGCTCACCAGTAGGGGCTATATGGGGCGAGCAGTACTTC
CASSPVGAIWGEQYF
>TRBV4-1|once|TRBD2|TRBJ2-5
TGCGCCAGCAGCCAAGAGGGACTAGCGGGGTACCAAGAGACCCAGTACTTC
CASSQEGLAGYQETQYF
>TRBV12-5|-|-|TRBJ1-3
TGTGCTAGTGGGAGGAAAGGACCCTCTGGAAACACCATATATTTT
CASGRKGPSGNTIYF
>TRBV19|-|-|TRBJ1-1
TGTGCCAGTAGTATTCCGAGAATGAACACTGAAGCTTTCTTT
CASSIPRMNTEAFF
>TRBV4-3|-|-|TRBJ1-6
TGCGCCAGCAGCCAAGAACAGGTCTTAAATTCACCCCTCCACTTT
CASSQEQVLNSPLHF
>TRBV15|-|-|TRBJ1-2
TGTGCCACCAGCAGAGATCCGGGTAGTGGTCCTTATGGCTACACCTTC
CATSRDPGSGPYGYTF
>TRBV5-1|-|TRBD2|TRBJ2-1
TGCGCCAGCAGCTTGGCCCGGGGAAATTTGTCACTAGCGGGGACCTACAATGAGCAGTTCTTC
CASSLARGNLSLAGTYNEQFF
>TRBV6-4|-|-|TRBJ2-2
-
CASSTSGPNTGELFF
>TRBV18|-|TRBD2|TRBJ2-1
TGTGCCAGCTCATCTTTAGCGGGGGGGCTATCTGAGCAGTTCTTC
CASSSLAGGLSEQFF
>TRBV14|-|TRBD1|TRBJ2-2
TGTGCCAGCAGCCATCGGACAGGGGCTGTTACCGGGGAGCTGTTTTTT
CASSHRTGAVTGELFF
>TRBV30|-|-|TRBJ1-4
TGTGCCTGGAGTGTTGGCCAGGGGAATGAAAAACTGTTTTTT
CAWSVGQGNEKLFF
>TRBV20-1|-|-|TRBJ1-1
TGCAGTGTTCAATTAAACACTGAAGCTTTCTTT
CSVQLNTEAFF
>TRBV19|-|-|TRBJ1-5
TGTGCCAGTAGTATATCCCTCGGCTCAGTATTTAGCAATCAGCCCCAGCATTTT
CASSISLGSVFSNQPQHF
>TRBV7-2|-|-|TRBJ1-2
TGTGCCAGCAGCTGGCAAGGGGAGGGCTACACCTTC
CASSWQGEGYTF
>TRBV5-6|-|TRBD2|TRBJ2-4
TGTGCCAGCAGCTTCCTACTAGCGGGAGAAAACATTCAGTACTTC
CASSFLLAGENIQYF
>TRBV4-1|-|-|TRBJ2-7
TGCGCCAGCAGCAACCCCCGGGACCTCAAACCCTACGAGCAGTACTTC
CASSNPRDLKPYEQYF
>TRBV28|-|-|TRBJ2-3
TGTGCCAGCAGTTTAAATACAGACACAGATACGCAGTATTTT
CASSLNTDTDTQYF
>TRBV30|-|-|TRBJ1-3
TGTGCCTGGAGTGTATCCTCTGGAAACACCATATATTTT
CAWSVSSGNTIYF
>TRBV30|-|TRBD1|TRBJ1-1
TGTGCCTGGAGTGTAGCCGGGACAGCGATCACTGAAGCTTTCTTT
CAWSVAGTAITEAFF
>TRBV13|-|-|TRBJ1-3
TGTGCCAGCATTATCCTCGGGGACGTTGGAAACACCATATATTTT
CASIILGDVGNTIYF
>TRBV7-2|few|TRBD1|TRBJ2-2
TGTGCCAGCAGCAAGGGACAGGGGTACACCGGGGAGCTGTTTTTT
CASSKGQGYTGELFF
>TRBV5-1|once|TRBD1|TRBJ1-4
TGCGCCAGCAGCGGCGCCGGGACAGGGCTTTCGGGTGAAAAACTGTTTTTT
CASSGAGTGLSGEKLFF
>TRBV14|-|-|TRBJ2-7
TGTGCCAGCAGCCAAGATCCGACCTACGAGCAGTACTTC
CASSQDPTYEQYF
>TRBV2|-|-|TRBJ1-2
TGTGCCAGCAGTAGGACAGACCTTTATGGCTACACCTTC
CASSRTDLYGYTF
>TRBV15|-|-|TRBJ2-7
TGTGCCACCAGCAGAGATCTGGTTTCCTACGAGCAGTACTTC
CATSRDLVSYEQYF
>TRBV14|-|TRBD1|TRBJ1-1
TGTGCCAGCAGCCAAGGCAGGACAGGGGACACTGAAGCTTTCTTT
CASSQGRTGDTEAFF
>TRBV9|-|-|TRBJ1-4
TGTGCCAGCAGCGTAGTGGGGGATGGAGAAAAACTGTTTTTT
CASSVVGDGEKLFF
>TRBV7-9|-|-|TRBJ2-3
TGTGCCAGCAGCTTCTCCAAGTGGGGCACAGATACGCAGTATTTT
CASSFSKWGTDTQYF
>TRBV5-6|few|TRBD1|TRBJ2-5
TGTGCCAGCACCCTCGGGGACAGAGCGGAGACCCAGTACTTC
CASTLGDRAETQYF
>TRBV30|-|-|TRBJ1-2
TGTGCCTGGAGCAAAACAGGGAACTATGGCTACACCTTC
CAWSKTGNYGYTF
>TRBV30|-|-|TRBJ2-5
TGTGCCTGGTCCCGGGACGTCCAAGAGACCCAGTACTTC
CAWSRDVQETQYF
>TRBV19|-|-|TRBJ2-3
TGTGCCAGTAGTGCCATGACAGAAACAGATACGCAGTATTTT
CASSAMTETDTQYF